These T cell receptor beta chains were read from a single sample in a study of T cell responses to AZD1222 COVID-19 vaccine. Measured with immunoSEQ multiplex PCR; TCRdb has only the in-frame clones, and not every one. The sample records about 100,000 clones, approximately 87% being singletons. The sequencing here drew on peripheral blood, taken on day 0 of MenACWY control vaccination. The source of these receptors is an adult in good health. Both conserved end residues are part of each CDR3.

V gene,J gene,CDR3 protein
TRBV12-3/TRBV12-4,TRBJ2-2,CASSSGYTGELFF
TRBV6-5,TRBJ1-2,CASSPADNYGYTF
TRBV9,TRBJ1-3,CASSGPAGAGSGNTIYF
TRBV29-1,TRBJ1-1,CSVWGGTEAFF
TRBV15,TRBJ1-1,CATSRGRGLDTEAFF
TRBV10-1,TRBJ2-3,CASSRGVGTDTQYF
TRBV28,TRBJ1-2,CASSLDSMPLKDGYTF
TRBV27,TRBJ1-2,CASRQEDYGYTF
TRBV18,TRBJ1-4,CASSPGDRGEKLFF
TRBV5-1,TRBJ2-7,CASSLVPAGGPNEQYF
TRBV20-1,TRBJ1-1,CSASEGRNTEAFF
TRBV5-4,TRBJ2-7,CASSRRGAGDYEQYF
TRBV5-1,TRBJ1-5,CASSPGFAGSSNQPQHF
TRBV7-8,TRBJ2-7,CASSLRTGGKYEQYF
TRBV25-1,TRBJ1-2,CASSEGVRHNYGYTF
TRBV7-3,TRBJ2-1,CASSQTDGNEQFF
TRBV7-2,TRBJ1-4,CASRPTRQGGLFF
TRBV5-1,TRBJ2-7,CASGDRGLSYEQYF
TRBV29-1,TRBJ2-3,CSVDPGLGGTDTQYF
TRBV2,TRBJ2-1,CASSELTGGTDEQFF
TRBV4-1,TRBJ2-2,CASSQGWGTSTPGELFF
TRBV7-9,TRBJ1-6,CASSSDRIATYNSPLHF
TRBV7-2,TRBJ1-1,CASLISGTSEAFF
TRBV6-5,TRBJ1-5,CASRRAGGYQPQHF
TRBV3-1/TRBV3-2,TRBJ2-5,CASLGASGRGVQETQYF
TRBV6-4,TRBJ1-6,CASSENSYNSPLHF
TRBV4-3,TRBJ2-7,CASSQNPGSYEQYF
TRBV28,TRBJ1-4,CASIDRAEKLFF
TRBV24-1,TRBJ2-5,CATSEGVRETQYF
TRBV10-2,TRBJ2-3,CASSELRLVGADTQYF
TRBV5-4,TRBJ2-6,CASSNWGANVLTF
TRBV2,TRBJ2-1,CASSGPARDEQFF
TRBV5-6,TRBJ2-7,CASSLGGLDLPYEQYF
TRBV2,TRBJ1-2,CASSEGRPGGYTF
TRBV5-4,TRBJ1-2,CASSWGQGNYGYTF
TRBV25-1,TRBJ2-7,CASSFSGVLSEQYF
TRBV7-8,TRBJ2-1,CASSPGTPRRDEQFF
TRBV11-2,TRBJ2-2,CASSLTRTIPTGELFF
TRBV10-3,TRBJ1-2,CAISEGDNYGYTF